This T cell receptor (beta chain) was observed in a study of response to subunit inactivated influenza vaccine (dated by TCRdb to the late 2010s). Regarding the complete study: Deep quantitative profiling of the T cell receptor repertoire was used in the study to follow responses to a trivalent subunit inactivated influenza vaccine.

This clonotype was detected ten times or more. No cognate antigen has been identified for it. No much larger clone exists at a distance of one base, and base qualities are not known. What the research found in general, with its limitations: It was suggested by the authors that each seasonal influenza vaccination may recruit only a limited number of new T cells.

A distance of 10 bases separates the germline ends of V and J, which lose 8 bases and 0 bases respectively. Sequences LGHNA (CDR1) and YNFKEQ (CDR2) are obtained from the germline V gene. The CDR3 runs 14 amino acids, cysteine and phenylalanine included. Just CDR3 DNA is preserved here, 42 bases in frame from base 1. The library came from RT-PCR. Sequencing instrument: Illumina HiSeq 2500. The public reads were run again by TCRdb, first through fastp at Q25 and then through MiXCR, and only productive beta chains were kept. One record per CDR3 amino acid sequence lists the most common genes and DNA. The sample table holds 450,000 to 600,000 distinct CDR3 sequences, of which roughly 7.9% were seen once. Around 12% of the sample belongs to the ten largest clones.

The specimen was PBMCs from blood, collected around 25 months after vaccination. The rearrangement combines TRBV4-2 with TRBJ2-2; perhaps TRBD2 is the D gene, with 6 bases matching. This TCR was sampled from a man aged 45 to 75 who received an inactivated influenza vaccine. Donor details come from another sample of the same person, matched by shared clones. The base sequence is TGTGCCAGCGCCGGGACTGCGAACACCGGGGAGCTGTTTTTT. This is translated as CASAGTANTGELFF.